The count of the clone carrying this T cell receptor beta chain is one. The data originate from a study of shared T cell receptors in the human thymus. The V gene lost 0 bases and the J gene lost 2 bases, with 12 bases spanning the gap. CDR1 SGHRS and CDR2 YFSETQ come from the germline V gene. The CDR3 is 15 amino acids. Assay: immunoSEQ multiplex PCR; the TCRdb copy retains only in-frame clones and omits some. Of hundreds of thousands of clones in the sample, 88% were seen once. The data also belong to a second study, concerning human thymus T cells. That work adds: Those donating were healthy Finnish infants in corrective surgery for congenital heart defects. In corrective heart surgery, resections were taken, and these provided the thymus tissue. Gene usage (both V and J) appeared biased in thymic and blood repertoires. Related reports documented highly overlapping thymic repertoires among unrelated individuals.

The sequencing sample was made of thymocytes. The sequence was obtained from a boy younger than two with a congenital heart defect. This rearrangement joins TRBV5-1 to TRBJ2-7; TRBD1 is a possible D gene (6 bases). The CDR3, as DNA: TGCGCCAGCAGCTTGGTAGCCAGGGACACCTACGAGCAGTACTTC. This gives the protein CASSLVARDTYEQYF.